A selection of T cell receptor beta chains follows, all from one sample in a study of blood T cell repertoires in COVID-19. TCRdb's table, derived via immunoSEQ multiplex PCR, lists solely in-frame clones and lacks some. The profile shows over 45,000 clones, around 91% of them singletons. Sequencing input: peripheral blood. These receptors were obtained from an older woman with active COVID-19. Each CDR3 is given with its conserved first and last residue. The D gene is left open where the match is weak. Clone size appears in some rows only: once, few, many, or a class for an expanded clone.

v_gene: TRBV5-4; d_gene: TRBD2; j_gene: TRBJ2-5; abundance: once; CDR3nt: TGTGCCAGCAGCTTGGCAAGCGGGGGAAACCAAGAGACCCAGTACTTC; CDR3aa: CASSLASGGNQETQYF
v_gene: TRBV6-1; d_gene: TRBD2; j_gene: TRBJ2-1; abundance: medium-sized; CDR3nt: TGTGCCAGCAGTGAAACAGCGGGGGCCTACAATGAGCAGTTCTTC; CDR3aa: CASSETAGAYNEQFF
v_gene: TRBV27; d_gene: TRBD1; j_gene: TRBJ2-7; abundance: NA; CDR3nt: TGTGCCAGCAGTCGATCCGGGACAGGATATGAGCAGTACTTC; CDR3aa: CASSRSGTGYEQYF
v_gene: TRBV19; d_gene: NA; j_gene: TRBJ2-7; abundance: NA; CDR3nt: TGTGCCAGTAGTATGTTTGGGGGCGTCTCCGGCGAGCAGTACTTC; CDR3aa: CASSMFGGVSGEQYF
v_gene: TRBV4-2; d_gene: NA; j_gene: TRBJ1-5; abundance: NA; CDR3nt: TGTGCCAGCAGCCAGGCACAGGGTTTGGGGAAAAATCAGCCCCAGCATTTT; CDR3aa: CASSQAQGLGKNQPQHF
v_gene: TRBV20-1; d_gene: NA; j_gene: TRBJ2-1; abundance: NA; CDR3nt: TGCAGTGCCAGTGCTCTCAATGAGCAGTTCTTC; CDR3aa: CSASALNEQFF
v_gene: TRBV6-4; d_gene: TRBD2; j_gene: TRBJ2-5; abundance: NA; CDR3nt: TGTGCCAGCAGCCTCATAGCGGGGGGGCTGGAGACCCAGTACTTC; CDR3aa: CASSLIAGGLETQYF
v_gene: TRBV4-2; d_gene: NA; j_gene: TRBJ1-1; abundance: once; CDR3nt: TGTGCCAGCAGTACAGGAGCTGAAGCTTTCTTT; CDR3aa: CASSTGAEAFF
v_gene: TRBV9; d_gene: TRBD2; j_gene: TRBJ2-3; abundance: NA; CDR3nt: TGTGCCAGCAGCGCCAACGGGGGGGTTGGGGATACGCAGTATTTT; CDR3aa: CASSANGGVGDTQYF
v_gene: TRBV27; d_gene: NA; j_gene: TRBJ2-7; abundance: NA; CDR3nt: TGTGCCAGCAGTTCCGACATTACCTACGAGCAGTACTTC; CDR3aa: CASSSDITYEQYF
v_gene: TRBV10-2; d_gene: NA; j_gene: TRBJ1-2; abundance: NA; CDR3nt: TGCGCCAGCACGACCGGGCCCCCGGGGGGAGGCTACACCTTC; CDR3aa: CASTTGPPGGGYTF
v_gene: TRBV5-1; d_gene: TRBD1; j_gene: TRBJ2-7; abundance: NA; CDR3nt: TGCGCCAGCAGCGGGACAGGGGGCCGCGAGCAGTACTTC; CDR3aa: CASSGTGGREQYF
v_gene: TRBV5-8; d_gene: NA; j_gene: TRBJ2-7; abundance: NA; CDR3nt: TGTGCCAGCAGCCGCGGGACCTTCGCAGGGAGCGAGCAGTACTTC; CDR3aa: CASSRGTFAGSEQYF
v_gene: TRBV21-1; d_gene: NA; j_gene: TRBJ2-3; abundance: NA; CDR3nt: TGTGCCAGCAGCAAAGCCACTAGCGGGGGGAGGGCAGATACGCAGTATTTT; CDR3aa: CASSKATSGGRADTQYF
v_gene: TRBV30; d_gene: NA; j_gene: TRBJ2-5; abundance: NA; CDR3nt: TGTGCCCAACGACAGCCAAAAGAGACCCAGTACTTC; CDR3aa: CAQRQPKETQYF
v_gene: TRBV18; d_gene: NA; j_gene: TRBJ2-1; abundance: NA; CDR3nt: TGTGCCAGCTCACAACTCCGGGGCAATGAGCAGTTCTTC; CDR3aa: CASSQLRGNEQFF
v_gene: TRBV9; d_gene: NA; j_gene: TRBJ2-7; abundance: NA; CDR3nt: TGTGCCAGCAGCGTGGGTGGACAGTCGACCTACGAGCAGTACTTC; CDR3aa: CASSVGGQSTYEQYF
v_gene: TRBV2; d_gene: TRBD1; j_gene: TRBJ2-4; abundance: NA; CDR3nt: TGTGCCAGCAGTGGCAGGGGGTGGGCCAAAAACATTCAGTACTTC; CDR3aa: CASSGRGWAKNIQYF
v_gene: TRBV5-4; d_gene: TRBD2; j_gene: TRBJ2-3; abundance: NA; CDR3nt: TGTGCCAGCAGCTTGAGCGGGGGGCCCACAGATACGCAGTATTTT; CDR3aa: CASSLSGGPTDTQYF
v_gene: TRBV6-1; d_gene: TRBD2; j_gene: TRBJ2-5; abundance: NA; CDR3nt: TGTGCCAGCAGTGAAACAGCGGGGGGCCGGTGGGAGACCCAGTACTTC; CDR3aa: CASSETAGGRWETQYF
v_gene: TRBV21-1; d_gene: NA; j_gene: TRBJ2-5; abundance: NA; CDR3nt: TGTGCCAGCAGCAAAGTGGACAGGGGGCCCATGGAGGAGACCCAGTACTTC; CDR3aa: CASSKVDRGPMEETQYF
v_gene: TRBV10-3; d_gene: TRBD1; j_gene: TRBJ1-6; abundance: NA; CDR3nt: TGTGCCATCTCAAGACAGGGGGCAGTTAATTCACCCCTCCACTTT; CDR3aa: CAISRQGAVNSPLHF
v_gene: TRBV11-2; d_gene: NA; j_gene: TRBJ2-3; abundance: NA; CDR3nt: TGTGCCAGCAGCGGGGGCCCCGGCAAAGATACGCAGTATTTT; CDR3aa: CASSGGPGKDTQYF
v_gene: TRBV5-1; d_gene: NA; j_gene: TRBJ2-1; abundance: NA; CDR3nt: TGCGCCAGCAAAGTGGACGGGGACAATGAGCAGTTCTTC; CDR3aa: CASKVDGDNEQFF
v_gene: TRBV7-8; d_gene: TRBD1; j_gene: TRBJ2-5; abundance: NA; CDR3nt: TGTGCCAGCAGCCAATTGCAGGGGGCGCGGGAGACCCAGTACTTC; CDR3aa: CASSQLQGARETQYF
v_gene: TRBV7-8; d_gene: NA; j_gene: TRBJ1-4; abundance: NA; CDR3nt: TGTGCCAGCAGCCGCCGACCAGGGGCTGATGAAAAACTGTTTTTT; CDR3aa: CASSRRPGADEKLFF
v_gene: TRBV7-3; d_gene: TRBD2; j_gene: TRBJ2-5; abundance: NA; CDR3nt: TGTGCCAGCAGCTTAATAGCGGGGGGGCAAGAGACCCAGTACTTC; CDR3aa: CASSLIAGGQETQYF
v_gene: TRBV30; d_gene: NA; j_gene: TRBJ2-7; abundance: NA; CDR3nt: TGTGCCTGGAGTCGACAATACGAGCAGTACTTC; CDR3aa: CAWSRQYEQYF
v_gene: TRBV10-3; d_gene: TRBD1; j_gene: TRBJ2-2; abundance: NA; CDR3nt: TGTGCCATCAGGGGACAGGGTCCCGGGGAGCTGTTTTTT; CDR3aa: CAIRGQGPGELFF
v_gene: TRBV5-1; d_gene: TRBD1; j_gene: TRBJ1-6; abundance: NA; CDR3nt: TGCGCCAGCAGCTTAGGGGGCTTGGATTCACCCCTCCACTTT; CDR3aa: CASSLGGLDSPLHF
v_gene: TRBV7-6; d_gene: TRBD1; j_gene: TRBJ1-1; abundance: NA; CDR3nt: TGTGCCAGCAGCTTAGCGCATGGGGGGACAGACCTAGCTTTCTTT; CDR3aa: CASSLAHGGTDLAFF
v_gene: TRBV9; d_gene: NA; j_gene: TRBJ2-2; abundance: NA; CDR3nt: TGTGCCAGCAGCCAGGGGTCTGTACCGAACACCGGGGAGCTGTTTTTT; CDR3aa: CASSQGSVPNTGELFF
v_gene: TRBV7-3; d_gene: TRBD2; j_gene: TRBJ2-5; abundance: NA; CDR3nt: TGTGCCAGCAGTCATAGTGGACGACTAGCGGGGATCCAAGAGACCCAGTACTTC; CDR3aa: CASSHSGRLAGIQETQYF
v_gene: TRBV19; d_gene: TRBD2; j_gene: TRBJ2-1; abundance: NA; CDR3nt: TGTGCCAGTAGTCCCGACCGGGGACTAGCGTATGAGCAGTTCTTC; CDR3aa: CASSPDRGLAYEQFF
v_gene: TRBV6-4; d_gene: NA; j_gene: TRBJ2-3; abundance: NA; CDR3nt: TGTGCCAGCAGTGACTCTGAGGGCAGTCAAGATACGCAGTATTTT; CDR3aa: CASSDSEGSQDTQYF
v_gene: TRBV5-6; d_gene: TRBD1; j_gene: TRBJ1-1; abundance: NA; CDR3nt: TGTGCCAGCAGCCTAAGGACAGGAACGATGAACACTGAAGCTTTCTTT; CDR3aa: CASSLRTGTMNTEAFF
v_gene: TRBV7-2; d_gene: NA; j_gene: TRBJ1-2; abundance: NA; CDR3nt: TGTGCCAGCAGCTCCATCCAGGTTGGTGGCTACACCTTC; CDR3aa: CASSSIQVGGYTF
v_gene: TRBV9; d_gene: TRBD1; j_gene: TRBJ2-1; abundance: NA; CDR3nt: TGTGCCAGCAGCGTAGAATCGGGACAGGGGAAAAATTTCTTC; CDR3aa: CASSVESGQGKNFF
v_gene: TRBV6-1; d_gene: NA; j_gene: TRBJ2-1; abundance: once; CDR3nt: TGTGCCAGCAGTGACAGGGGCGTACTTCCAGGTCAGTTCTTC; CDR3aa: CASSDRGVLPGQFF
v_gene: TRBV5-1; d_gene: TRBD1; j_gene: TRBJ2-5; abundance: NA; CDR3nt: TGCGCCAGCATGACAGGGGTGACAGAGACCCAGTACTTC; CDR3aa: CASMTGVTETQYF
v_gene: TRBV6-5; d_gene: NA; j_gene: TRBJ1-5; abundance: NA; CDR3nt: TGTGCCAGCACCACCTCGGGCGGGGATCAGGGGCCCCAGCATTTT; CDR3aa: CASTTSGGDQGPQHF
v_gene: TRBV6-5; d_gene: TRBD1; j_gene: TRBJ1-1; abundance: NA; CDR3nt: TGTGCCAGTGACAGGGTGGCGAACACTGAAGCTTTCTTT; CDR3aa: CASDRVANTEAFF
v_gene: TRBV7-6; d_gene: TRBD1; j_gene: TRBJ2-1; abundance: NA; CDR3nt: TGTGCCAGCAGCCAAGGGACAGGGGCCCACAATGAGCAGTTCTTC; CDR3aa: CASSQGTGAHNEQFF
v_gene: TRBV25-1; d_gene: NA; j_gene: TRBJ2-5; abundance: NA; CDR3nt: TGTGCCAGCAGTCCGACTGGCCCGGAAACCCAGTACTTC; CDR3aa: CASSPTGPETQYF
v_gene: TRBV25-1; d_gene: NA; j_gene: TRBJ2-3; abundance: NA; CDR3nt: TGTGCCAGCACCGCGGGGCCCCCAGATACGCAGTATTTT; CDR3aa: CASTAGPPDTQYF
v_gene: TRBV5-1; d_gene: TRBD2; j_gene: TRBJ2-5; abundance: NA; CDR3nt: TGCGCCAGCAGCTCTGGACTAGCGGAGCAAGAGACCCAGTACTTC; CDR3aa: CASSSGLAEQETQYF
v_gene: TRBV7-2; d_gene: NA; j_gene: TRBJ1-1; abundance: few; CDR3nt: TGTGCCAGCAGCACACAGATTGAAGCTTTCTTT; CDR3aa: CASSTQIEAFF
v_gene: TRBV4-2; d_gene: TRBD1; j_gene: TRBJ1-2; abundance: NA; CDR3nt: TGTGCCAGCAGCCAAGAGATGCGGACAGGGGCCTATGGCTACACCTTC; CDR3aa: CASSQEMRTGAYGYTF
v_gene: TRBV19; d_gene: TRBD1; j_gene: TRBJ2-7; abundance: NA; CDR3nt: TGTGCCAGTTCATGGAGCCCGGGACAGGGGGACGAGCAGTACTTC; CDR3aa: CASSWSPGQGDEQYF
v_gene: TRBV5-4; d_gene: NA; j_gene: TRBJ1-6; abundance: NA; CDR3nt: TGTGCCAGCAGCTTGGCCCAGGGGTCCTATAATTCACCCCTCCACTTT; CDR3aa: CASSLAQGSYNSPLHF
v_gene: TRBV7-2; d_gene: NA; j_gene: TRBJ2-7; abundance: NA; CDR3nt: TGTGCCAGCAGCTTATCCGGGGTCTCCTACGAGCAGTACTTC; CDR3aa: CASSLSGVSYEQYF